Listed here are 25 T cell receptor beta chains from one sample, sequenced in a study of CD4 T cells in relation to SARS-CoV-2 and coronaviruses. This table comes from immunoSEQ multiplex PCR, and its TCRdb copy is limited to in-frame clones, with some not included. The sample contains some 70,000 clones, over 90% of which appear only once. Before the COVID-19 pandemic, during about 2011-2018, CD4+ T cells were taken from unexposed donors. Sequenced material: naive CD4+ T cells from PBMCs. As to subset: naive CD4+ T cells isolated by negative enrichment. The receptors were sampled from a human donor in good health.

This clone was detected only once. CDR3 sequence: CASRASGGKDTQYF. The CDR3 bases are TGTGCCAGCAGGGCTAGCGGGGGTAAAGATACGCAGTATTTT. The V call is TRBV6-5, the J call TRBJ2-3, with TRBD2 matching over 10 bases. This CDR3 region has 14 residues. Trimming removed 6 bases from V and 5 bases from J; junction bases left unmatched: 5. The germline V gene encodes CDR1 MNHEY and CDR2 SVGAGI.

The V gene is TRBV11-1, the J gene TRBJ1-6; D gene unclear. Trimming cost V 5 bases and J 9 bases, with 17 bases left between them. This CDR3 has 15 residues. Germline V lookup: CDR1 SGHAT, CDR2 FQDESV (reference sequence). CDR3 coding DNA: TGTGCCAGCAGCCAACGCGGCGGCCGGGGTTCACCCCTCCACTTT. Its protein product is CASSQRGGRGSPLHF.

The DNA for the CDR3 is TGTGCCAGCAGCGTTGGGACAGGCAATCAGCCCCAGCATTTT. It translates to CASSVGTGNQPQHF. This rearrangement joins TRBV9 to TRBJ1-5, with 7 positions matching TRBD1. Germline CDR1 is SGDLS and CDR2 is YYNGEE. The CDR3 loop spans 14 amino acids. After removal of 2 bases from V and 2 bases from J, the junction contained 1 base not matched to a gene.

The CDR3 region is CASSATGVEKLFF. CDR3 nucleotides: TGTGCCAGCAGCGCTACAGGGGTTGAAAAACTGTTTTTT. J is TRBJ1-4 and V is TRBV9; 7 nucleotides agree with TRBD1. This CDR3 is 13 amino acids long. The V gene end was trimmed by 3 bases and the J gene end by 7 bases; junction bases not matched to a gene: 3. Per the germline V gene, CDR1 is SGDLS and CDR2 is YYNGEE.

This chain's CDR3 is CASSLGTGFYQETQYF. DNA for the CDR3: TGTGCCAGCAGCCTCGGGACAGGTTTTTACCAAGAGACCCAGTACTTC. This chain connects TRBV14 to TRBJ2-5, with TRBD1 identical over 8 bases. This CDR3 region has 16 residues. The V and J ends lost 4 bases and 0 bases, in that order; junction bases with no gene match: 7. CDR1 and CDR2 from the germline V gene are SGHDN and FVKESK.

The DNA of the CDR3 is TGCAGTGCTAGTAACAGACGGACGGGCTTCAACTATGGCTACACCTTC. Protein product: CSASNRRTGFNYGYTF. V is TRBV20-1 and J is TRBJ1-2; D uncertain. Germline V gene sequence: CDR1 DFQATT, CDR2 SNEGSKA (reference sequence). The length of the CDR3 is 16 residues. Trimming took off 3 bases at V and 2 bases at J, with 19 bases between the two ends.

V is TRBV6-6 and J is TRBJ1-2; the match to TRBD1 covers 9 bases. This CDR3 region has 15 residues. V lost 7 bases, J lost 2 bases, and 8 bases stayed unmatched. Germline V gives CDR1 MNHNY, CDR2 SVGAGI (reference sequence). As DNA, the CDR3 is TGTGCCAGCAACGACCGGGGACAGGGAAACTATGGCTACACCTTC. Its translation is CASNDRGQGNYGYTF.

This chain links TRBV7-2 with TRBJ2-3, with D unclear. The CDR3 spans 13 residues. V was shortened by 6 bases and J by 8 bases, with 15 bases between the two germline ends. From germline, CDR1 is SGHTA and CDR2 FQGNSA. DNA of the CDR3: TGTGCCAGCAGTTTCGACCCCGGTGGTACGCAGTATTTT. Protein sequence: CASSFDPGGTQYF.

The gene calls are TRBV7-6 and TRBJ2-7, with 7 bases matching TRBD2. Germline CDR1 is SGHVS and CDR2 is FNYEAQ. V dropped 2 bases and J dropped 0; count of bases not matched to a gene: 4. The CDR3 extends over 15 amino acids. As DNA, the CDR3 is TGTGCCAGCAGCTTATACGCTAGCGGCTCCTACGAGCAGTACTTC. Encoded protein: CASSLYASGSYEQYF.

The table lists this clone with a few counts. This chain uses TRBV5-1 with TRBJ1-5; no clear D. This CDR3 has 15 residues. CDR1 SGHRS and CDR2 YFSETQ come from the germline V gene. V lost 0 bases and J 0 bases, leaving 7 bases between the germline ends. The CDR3 nucleotides read TGCGCCAGCAGCTTGGACGGGTATAGCAATCAGCCCCAGCATTTT. This codes for CASSLDGYSNQPQHF.

V and J are TRBV4-1 and TRBJ1-4; perhaps TRBD1 as D (5 bases). The CDR3 has 18 amino acids. V was clipped by 4 bases and J by 0 bases, with 18 bases between them. Germline V gene sequence: CDR1 MGHRA, CDR2 YSYEKL. As DNA, the CDR3 is TGCGCCAGCAGCCTCTTGTTCTCAGGGAATTCAACTAATGAAAAACTGTTTTTT. Its translation is CASSLLFSGNSTNEKLFF.

This clone was picked up one time. The chain recombines TRBV5-1 with TRBJ2-7, with D perhaps matching TRBD1 (6 bases). Germline CDR1 is SGHRS and CDR2 is YFSETQ. The V end was cut by 5 bases, the J end by 3 bases, with 15 bases between. The CDR3 is 14 amino acids. CDR3 coding DNA: TGCGCCAGCAGTACCAAACAGGGCATCTACGAGCAGTACTTC. Translation gives CASSTKQGIYEQYF.

The V gene is TRBV9, the J gene TRBJ2-5; 8 bases agree with TRBD2. Germline trimming cut 4 bases from V and 4 bases from J; bases unmatched to any gene: 9. Germline assignment: CDR1 SGDLS and CDR2 YYNGEE. The CDR3 covers 15 residues. The CDR3 DNA is TGTGCCAGCAGCTCCTCCGGGGGGGCGGGAGAGACCCAGTACTTC. Its protein product is CASSSSGGAGETQYF.

The count of this clone is one. The genes are TRBV19 and TRBJ2-2; possible D gene TRBD1, 5 bases. This CDR3 contains 14 residues. CDR1 is LNHDA, CDR2 SQIVND, per germline (reference sequence). Trimming cost V 9 bases and J 4 bases, with 15 bases left between them. CDR3 coding DNA: TGTGCCAGATGCAGGGTAGATGTCACCGGGGAGCTGTTTTTT. This sequence encodes CARCRVDVTGELFF.

The chain is built from TRBV18 and TRBJ2-5; TRBD1 matches 10 bases. The CDR3 consists of 15 residues. Trimming at V came to 2 bases and at J to 1 base, leaving 1 base not matched to a gene. Germline CDR1 and CDR2: KGHSH and LQKENI. The CDR3 DNA reads TGTGCCAGCTCACCAAGGACAGGGGGCCAAGAGACCCAGTACTTC. Its protein is CASSPRTGGQETQYF.

The V call is TRBV30, the J call TRBJ2-7; D remains unclear. V lost 3 bases, J lost 0 bases, and 9 bases lay in between. The CDR3 loop spans 13 amino acids. The germline V gene encodes CDR1 GTSNPN and CDR2 SVGIG (reference sequence). CDR3 sequence reads: CAWRGSVSYEQYF. For the CDR3, the DNA is TGTGCCTGGAGGGGTTCGGTCTCCTACGAGCAGTACTTC.

The chain couples TRBV6-5 to TRBJ2-7, with 9 bases matching TRBD1. This CDR3 contains 13 residues. CDR1 MNHEY and CDR2 SVGAGI come from the germline V gene. V dropped 5 bases and J dropped 6; count of bases not matched to a gene: 5. The CDR3 region is CASSKGQGFEQYF. CDR3 nucleotide sequence: TGTGCCAGCAGTAAGGGACAGGGTTTCGAGCAGTACTTC.

The V call is TRBV10-3, the J call TRBJ2-1, with a possible D match to TRBD1 (6 bases). V gave up 7 bases and J gave up 6 bases, with 10 bases separating them. The CDR3 totals 12 residues. Germline V lookup: CDR1 ENHRY, CDR2 SYGVKD. The DNA for the CDR3 is TGTGCCATCAAGGGGACACCCAATGAGCAGTTCTTC. Its protein product is CAIKGTPNEQFF.

The chain couples TRBV10-3 to TRBJ1-1, with D maybe TRBD1 (6 bases). Per germline, CDR1 ENHRY and CDR2 SYGVKD. The V gene lost 0 bases and the J gene lost 5 bases, with 10 bases spanning the gap. CDR3 size: 14 residues. The CDR3 DNA sequence: TGTGCCATCAGTGAGTCGGGGGGGCCGACTGAAGCTTTCTTT. Translation: CAISESGGPTEAFF.

The chain has TRBV7-2 and TRBJ1-3, with 9 bases aligning to TRBD1. The CDR3 has 15 residues. Trimming removed 5 bases from V and 2 bases from J; junction bases left unmatched: 4. CDR1 is SGHTA and CDR2 is FQGNSA in the germline V gene. In DNA, the CDR3 is TGTGCCAGCAGCGCACAGGGGGCTGCTGGAAACACCATATATTTT. Translating it yields CASSAQGAAGNTIYF.

The DNA of the CDR3 is TGCGCCAGCAGCATCGGGGACGAGCAGTACTTC. Translation: CASSIGDEQYF. The chain combines TRBV5-1 with TRBJ2-7, with a possible D match to TRBD2 (5 bases). Germline assignment: CDR1 SGHRS and CDR2 YFSETQ. This CDR3 region has 11 residues. V was trimmed by 4 bases and J by 5 bases, leaving 7 bases between them.

J is TRBJ2-2 and V is TRBV24-1; 8 bases agree with TRBD1. From germline, CDR1 is KGHDR and CDR2 SFDVKD. Trimming cost V 9 bases and J 5 bases; bases outside gene matches: 1. This CDR3 spans 12 amino acids. CDR3: CATGQGTGELFF. The CDR3 DNA follows: TGTGCCACCGGACAGGGTACCGGGGAGCTGTTTTTT.

In this sample, this clone turned up once. The CDR3: CAIRANTGEQNTEAFF. CDR3 DNA sequence: TGTGCCATCAGGGCTAATACCGGGGAACAGAACACTGAAGCTTTCTTT. The V call is TRBV10-3, the J call TRBJ1-1; D remains unclear. Trimming removed 6 bases from V and 1 base from J, with 18 bases in between. Germline values: CDR1 ENHRY, CDR2 SYGVKD. CDR3 length: 16 residues.

The J gene is TRBJ1-2, the V gene TRBV28; D is perhaps TRBD1 (6 bases). Germline assignment: CDR1 MDHEN and CDR2 SYDVKM. The V and J ends lost 0 bases and 2 bases respectively, with 13 bases between them. The CDR3 runs 16 residues. Written as DNA, the CDR3 is TGTGCCAGCAGTTTATGGGTAGCAGGGGCGAACTATGGCTACACCTTC. It translates to CASSLWVAGANYGYTF.

The chain recombines TRBV19 with TRBJ2-1, with D perhaps being TRBD1 or TRBD2 (5 bases each). The CDR3 has 14 amino acids. The V end lost 3 bases, the J end lost 6 bases, and 12 bases lay between the germline ends. The germline V gene has CDR1 LNHDA and CDR2 SQIVND (reference sequence). The CDR3 loop is CASSIWDDANEQFF. The CDR3 nucleotides read TGTGCCAGTAGTATTTGGGACGACGCCAATGAGCAGTTCTTC.